One sample yielded the 16 T cell receptor beta chains listed below, sequenced in a study of shared clonotypes between healthy human individuals. TCRdb's table, derived via immunoSEQ multiplex PCR, lists solely in-frame clones and lacks some. The sample lists over 850,000 clones, approximately 80% seen once, with 0.61% in the top ten. Sample: memory CD4+ T cells from PBMCs. Described subset: CD45RA-negative fraction. Every receptor here comes from a man younger than 30 in good health. Some clones in this sample may be carry-over from other donors' samples.

This clone showed up just once. The rearrangement joins TRBV11-3 to TRBJ2-1; D unresolved. From germline, CDR1 is SGHNT and CDR2 YENEEA. The V gene lost 8 bases and the J gene lost 10 bases, with 18 bases spanning the gap. This CDR3 region has 13 residues. CDR3 sequence: CASGKGGEWEQFF. In DNA form, the CDR3 reads TGTGCCAGCGGCAAGGGCGGAGAATGGGAGCAGTTCTTC.

This chain joins TRBV2 and TRBJ1-2; 7 positions agree with TRBD1. Germline V CDR1 and CDR2: SNHLY, FYNNEI. CDR3 length: 14 residues. The V and J ends lost 5 bases and 6 bases, in that order; junction bases with no gene match: 9. The DNA for the CDR3 is TGTGCCAGCAGTTCGACAGGGATTATAAATGGCTACACCTTC. It encodes CASSSTGIINGYTF.

The rearrangement uses TRBV29-1 and TRBJ1-3; 8 positions match TRBD1. V was pared by 6 bases and J by 4 bases, with 5 bases of the junction left unmatched. The CDR3 length is 13 residues. Germline V gives CDR1 SQVTM, CDR2 ANQGSEA. CDR3 sequence (DNA): TGCAGCGTCGGGACAGGTTTAGGAAACACCATATATTTT. This sequence encodes CSVGTGLGNTIYF. Full variable domain (outside the CDR3, taken from reference TRBV29-1 and TRBJ1-3): SAVISQKPSRDICQRGTSLTIQCQVDSQVTMMFWYRQQPGQSLTLIATANQGSEATYESGFVIDKFPISRPNLTFSTLTVSNMSPEDSSIYLCSVGTGLGNTIYFGEGSWLTVV.

This clone showed up just a few times. The chain is built from TRBV6-1 and TRBJ1-5; D is uncertain. Trimming stripped 6 bases from V and 7 bases from J, with 16 bases between. The CDR3 length is 14 residues. CDR1 is MNHNS and CDR2 is SASEGT in the germline V gene. The CDR3 DNA sequence: TGTGCCAGCAGGGATACAAATTCCCACCAGCCCCAGCATTTT. As protein: CASRDTNSHQPQHF.

This clone was counted between two and nine times. The chain has TRBV27 and TRBJ1-5; D gene ambiguous. Germline V gene data show CDR1 as MNHEY and CDR2 as SMNVEV (reference sequence). The CDR3 runs to 12 residues. V lost 8 bases and J 5 bases, leaving 10 bases between the germline ends. This CDR3 reads CASAERDQPQHF. CDR3 in DNA: TGTGCCAGCGCAGAAAGGGATCAGCCCCAGCATTTT.

This clone was recorded at least ten times. Other DNA sequences from this sample encode an identical CDR3 as well. V and J are TRBV4-3 and TRBJ1-1; D is unresolved. Germline-derived CDR1 and CDR2 are LGHNA and YSLEER. This CDR3 comprises 13 residues. V was pared by 0 bases and J by 1 base, with 3 bases between. Here the CDR3 DNA reads TGCGCCAGCAGCCAAGACAGGAACACTGAAGCTTTCTTT. Translated, it gives CASSQDRNTEAFF.

With respect to this clone: A read error is likely here: a far larger clone is one base away. The same CDR3 is also encoded by other DNA sequences in this sample. This chain uses TRBV5-4 with TRBJ1-2; unclear D gene. There are 12 residues in the CDR3. Germline CDR1 SGHNT, CDR2 YYREEE (reference sequence). The CDR3: CASSLETYGYTF. For the CDR3, the DNA is TGTGCCAGCAGCTTGGAAACCTATGGCTACACCTTT.

This chain uses TRBV18 with TRBJ1-2, with 8 bases fitting TRBD1. The CDR3 is made up of 16 amino acids. Per the germline V gene, CDR1 is KGHSH and CDR2 is LQKENI. The ends lost 3 bases at V and 3 bases at J; junction bases unmatched: 9. CDR3 nucleotides: TGTGCCAGCTCACCTCTTCAGGGGGCGCGGGACTATGGCTACACCTTC. Translated, it gives CASSPLQGARDYGYTF.

This clone was observed a handful of times. The V gene is TRBV11-2, the J gene TRBJ2-3; 10 bases fit TRBD2. The ends lost 6 bases at V and 4 bases at J; junction bases unmatched: 7. This CDR3 spans 15 amino acids. The germline CDR1 and CDR2 sequences are SGHAT and FQNNGV. The CDR3 reads CASRPSGRASDTQYF. The CDR3 bases are TGTGCCAGCAGGCCAAGCGGGAGGGCCTCAGATACGCAGTATTTT.

The chain couples TRBV9 to TRBJ2-1; D is unresolved. The CDR3 contains 12 residues. CDR1 and CDR2 (germline): SGDLS, YYNGEE. V was cut by 1 base and J by 8 bases, with 7 bases left in between. CDR3 protein: CASSVMMDEQFF. The CDR3 DNA follows: TGTGCCAGCAGCGTAATGATGGATGAGCAGTTCTTC.

This clone was detected only once. The chain carries TRBV7-2 and TRBJ2-1, with 9 bases matching TRBD2. The CDR3 has 13 residues. The V gene end was trimmed by 8 bases and the J gene end by 5 bases; junction bases not matched to a gene: 4. Germline-derived CDR1 and CDR2 are SGHTA and FQGNSA. This CDR3 reads CASGGGVHNEQFF. CDR3 coding DNA: TGTGCCAGCGGCGGGGGGGTCCACAATGAGCAGTTCTTC.

The chain has TRBV29-1 and TRBJ2-2; no reliable D call. The CDR3 covers 13 residues. Trimming shortened V by 7 bases and J by 6 bases, and 15 bases separated the two germline ends. Germline CDR1 SQVTM, CDR2 ANQGSEA. The CDR3 coding sequence is TGCAGCGCCCGGTTCTTAGTGGCCGGGGAGCTGTTTTTT. Protein sequence: CSARFLVAGELFF.

This clone was detected once. In DNA, the CDR3 is TGTGCCAGCAGCGTAGAAGGTACTAGCGGGCTCTACGAGCAGTACTTC. Translating it yields CASSVEGTSGLYEQYF. The gene calls are TRBV9 and TRBJ2-7; 9 bases match TRBD2. CDR3 length equals 16 residues. CDR1 SGDLS and CDR2 YYNGEE come from the germline V gene. The V segment lost 0 bases and the J segment 3 bases; nucleotides outside the gene matches: 7.

The CDR3 loop reads CASSSVEETQYF. In nucleotides, the CDR3 is TGTGCCAGCAGTTCCGTGGAAGAGACCCAGTACTTC. The chain uses TRBV6-5 and TRBJ2-5, with D hard to call. This CDR3 comprises 12 residues. Germline loops: CDR1 MNHEY, CDR2 SVGAGI. Between the trimmed V and J ends, which lost 4 bases and 3 bases, there was a span of 6 bases.

The rearrangement uses TRBV30 and TRBJ2-7, with unresolved D. The CDR3 loop spans 16 amino acids. V lost 1 base to trimming and J lost 9 bases, with 25 bases between them. Germline CDR1 is GTSNPN and CDR2 is SVGIG (reference sequence). The CDR3 DNA follows: TGTGCCTGGAGTGGCCCATATCGTCAATTATTAGTAAGGCAGTACTTC. As protein: CAWSGPYRQLLVRQYF. Supplemented by reference TRBV30 and TRBJ2-7, the full variable domain reads SQTIHQWPATLVQPVGSPLSLECTVEGTSNPNLYWYRQAAGRGLQLLFYSVGIGQISSEVPQNLSASRPQDRQFILSSKKLLLSDSGFYLCAWSGPYRQLLVRQYFGPGTRLTVT.

The J gene is TRBJ1-2, the V gene TRBV6-5; TRBD1 aligns across 8 bases. V was pared by 5 bases and J by 3 bases, with 8 bases of the junction left unmatched. The CDR3 consists of 15 residues. Germline loops: CDR1 MNHEY, CDR2 SVGAGI. This CDR3 reads CASSGRQGRDYGYTF. CDR3 DNA: TGTGCCAGCAGTGGGCGACAGGGGCGGGACTATGGCTACACCTTC.